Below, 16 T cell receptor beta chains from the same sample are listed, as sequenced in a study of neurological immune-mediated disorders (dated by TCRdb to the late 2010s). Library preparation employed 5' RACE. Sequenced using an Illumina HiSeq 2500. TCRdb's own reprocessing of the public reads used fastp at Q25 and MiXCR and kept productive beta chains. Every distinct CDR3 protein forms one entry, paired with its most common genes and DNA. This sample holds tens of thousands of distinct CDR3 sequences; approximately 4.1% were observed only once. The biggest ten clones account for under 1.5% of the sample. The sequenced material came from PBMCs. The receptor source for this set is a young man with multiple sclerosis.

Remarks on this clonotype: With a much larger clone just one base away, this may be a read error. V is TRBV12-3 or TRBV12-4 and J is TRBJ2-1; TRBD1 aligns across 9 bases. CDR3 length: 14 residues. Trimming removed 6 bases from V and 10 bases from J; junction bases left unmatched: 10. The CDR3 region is CASRYRDRAYEQFF. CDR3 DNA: TGTGCCAGCAGATACCGGGACAGGGCCTACGAGCAGTTCTTC.

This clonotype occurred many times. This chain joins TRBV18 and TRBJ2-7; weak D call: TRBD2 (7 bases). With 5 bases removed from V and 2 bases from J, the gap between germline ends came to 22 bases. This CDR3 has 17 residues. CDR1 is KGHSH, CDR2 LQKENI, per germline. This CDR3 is CASSTPGGLGPPYEQYF. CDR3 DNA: TGTGCCAGCTCAACCCCGGGGGGCCTGGGCCCACCCTACGAGCAGTACTTC.

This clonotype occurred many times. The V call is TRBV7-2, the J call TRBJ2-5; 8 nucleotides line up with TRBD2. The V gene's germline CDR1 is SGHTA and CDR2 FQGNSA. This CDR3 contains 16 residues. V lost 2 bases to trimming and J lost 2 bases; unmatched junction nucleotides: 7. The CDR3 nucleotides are TGTGCCAGCAGCTTAAGTTTCAGCGGGGGACAAGAGACCCAGTACTTC. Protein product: CASSLSFSGGQETQYF. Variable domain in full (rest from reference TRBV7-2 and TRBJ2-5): GAGVSQSPSNKVTEKGKDVELRCDPISGHTALYWYRQSLGQGLEFLIYFQGNSAPDKSGLPSDRFSAERTGGSVSTLTIQRTQQEDSAVYLCASSLSFSGGQETQYFGPGTRLLVL.

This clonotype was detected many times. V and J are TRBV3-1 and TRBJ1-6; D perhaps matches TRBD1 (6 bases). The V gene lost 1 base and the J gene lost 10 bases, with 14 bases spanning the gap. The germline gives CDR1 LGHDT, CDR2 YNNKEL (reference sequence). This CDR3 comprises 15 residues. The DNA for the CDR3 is TGTGCCAGCAGCCAAGGTGGCAGGGGAGGATCACCCCTCCACTTT. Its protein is CASSQGGRGGSPLHF.

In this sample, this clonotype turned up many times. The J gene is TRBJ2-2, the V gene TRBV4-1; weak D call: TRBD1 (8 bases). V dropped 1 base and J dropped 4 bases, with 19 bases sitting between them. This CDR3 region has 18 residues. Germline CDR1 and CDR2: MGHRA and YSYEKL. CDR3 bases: TGCGCCAGCAGCCAAGTCCCAGGGGGCGCGGGGGCCACCGGGGAGCTGTTTTTT. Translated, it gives CASSQVPGGAGATGELFF.

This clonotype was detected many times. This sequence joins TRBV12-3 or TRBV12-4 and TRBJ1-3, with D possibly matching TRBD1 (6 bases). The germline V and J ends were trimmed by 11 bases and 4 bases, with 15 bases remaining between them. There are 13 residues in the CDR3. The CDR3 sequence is CASSGGLGNTIYF. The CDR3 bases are TGTGCCTCCAGCGGGGGCCTAGGAAACACCATATATTTT.

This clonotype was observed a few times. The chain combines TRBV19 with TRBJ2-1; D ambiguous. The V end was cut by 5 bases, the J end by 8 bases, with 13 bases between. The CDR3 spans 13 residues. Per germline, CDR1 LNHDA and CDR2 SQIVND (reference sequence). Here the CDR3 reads CASSRNILDEQFF. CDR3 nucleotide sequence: TGTGCCAGTAGTCGTAACATTCTGGATGAGCAGTTCTTC.

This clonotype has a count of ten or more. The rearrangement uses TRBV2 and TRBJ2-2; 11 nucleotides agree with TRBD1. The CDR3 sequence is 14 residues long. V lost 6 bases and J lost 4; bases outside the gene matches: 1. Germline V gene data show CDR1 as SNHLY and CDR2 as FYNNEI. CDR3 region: CASRGTGGTGELFF. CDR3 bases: TGTGCCAGCAGGGGGACAGGGGGCACCGGGGAGCTGTTTTTT.

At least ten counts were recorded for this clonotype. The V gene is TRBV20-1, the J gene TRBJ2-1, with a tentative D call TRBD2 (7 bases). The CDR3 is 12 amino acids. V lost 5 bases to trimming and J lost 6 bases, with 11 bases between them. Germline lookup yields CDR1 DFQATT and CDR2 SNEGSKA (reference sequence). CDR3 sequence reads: CSAWRGGNEQFF. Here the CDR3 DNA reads TGCAGTGCTTGGAGGGGGGGCAATGAGCAGTTCTTC.

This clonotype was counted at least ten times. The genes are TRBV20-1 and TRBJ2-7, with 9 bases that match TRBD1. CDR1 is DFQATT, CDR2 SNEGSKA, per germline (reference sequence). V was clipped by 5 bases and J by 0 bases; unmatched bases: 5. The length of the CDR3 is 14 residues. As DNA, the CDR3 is TGCAGTGCTTCCCCGGGACAGGGCTCCTACGAGCAGTACTTC. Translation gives CSASPGQGSYEQYF.

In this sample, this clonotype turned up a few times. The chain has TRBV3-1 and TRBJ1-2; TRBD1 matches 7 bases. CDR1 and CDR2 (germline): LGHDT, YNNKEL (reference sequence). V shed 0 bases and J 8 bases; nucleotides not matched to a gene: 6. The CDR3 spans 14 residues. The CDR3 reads CASSQEGTVEGYTF. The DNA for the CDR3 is TGTGCCAGCAGCCAAGAAGGGACAGTTGAAGGCTACACCTTC.

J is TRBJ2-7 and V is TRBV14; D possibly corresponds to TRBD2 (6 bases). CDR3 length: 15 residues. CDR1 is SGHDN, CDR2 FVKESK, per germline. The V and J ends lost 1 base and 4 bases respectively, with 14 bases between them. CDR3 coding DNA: TGTGCCAGCAGCCAAGCGGCGGGACCGTCATACGAGCAGTACTTC. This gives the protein CASSQAAGPSYEQYF.

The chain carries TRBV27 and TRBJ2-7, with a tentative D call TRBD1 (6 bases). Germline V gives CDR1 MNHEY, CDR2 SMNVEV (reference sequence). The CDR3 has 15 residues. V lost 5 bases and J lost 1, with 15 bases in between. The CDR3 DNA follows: TGTGCCAGCAGTCGGTACAGGGAAACATCCTACGAGCAGTACTTC. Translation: CASSRYRETSYEQYF.

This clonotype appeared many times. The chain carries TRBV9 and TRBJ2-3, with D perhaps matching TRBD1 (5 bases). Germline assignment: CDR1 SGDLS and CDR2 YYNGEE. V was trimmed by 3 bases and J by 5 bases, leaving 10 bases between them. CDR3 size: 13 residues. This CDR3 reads CASSAQVEDTQYF. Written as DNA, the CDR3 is TGTGCCAGCAGCGCACAGGTGGAAGATACGCAGTATTTT.

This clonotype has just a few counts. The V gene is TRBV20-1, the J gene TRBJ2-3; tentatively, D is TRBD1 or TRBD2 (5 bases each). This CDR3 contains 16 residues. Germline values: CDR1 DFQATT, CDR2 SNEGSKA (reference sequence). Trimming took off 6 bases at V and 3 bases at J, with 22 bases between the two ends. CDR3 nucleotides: TGCAGTGCCCCCGATTCAGGGACGCCTGGGACAGATACGCAGTATTTT. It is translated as CSAPDSGTPGTDTQYF.

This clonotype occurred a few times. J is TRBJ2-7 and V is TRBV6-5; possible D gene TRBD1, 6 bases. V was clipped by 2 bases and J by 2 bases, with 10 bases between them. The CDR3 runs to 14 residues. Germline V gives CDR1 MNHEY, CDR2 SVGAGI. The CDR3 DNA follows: TGTGCCAGCAGTTACGGGGGCAGGACCTACGAGCAGTACTTC. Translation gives CASSYGGRTYEQYF.